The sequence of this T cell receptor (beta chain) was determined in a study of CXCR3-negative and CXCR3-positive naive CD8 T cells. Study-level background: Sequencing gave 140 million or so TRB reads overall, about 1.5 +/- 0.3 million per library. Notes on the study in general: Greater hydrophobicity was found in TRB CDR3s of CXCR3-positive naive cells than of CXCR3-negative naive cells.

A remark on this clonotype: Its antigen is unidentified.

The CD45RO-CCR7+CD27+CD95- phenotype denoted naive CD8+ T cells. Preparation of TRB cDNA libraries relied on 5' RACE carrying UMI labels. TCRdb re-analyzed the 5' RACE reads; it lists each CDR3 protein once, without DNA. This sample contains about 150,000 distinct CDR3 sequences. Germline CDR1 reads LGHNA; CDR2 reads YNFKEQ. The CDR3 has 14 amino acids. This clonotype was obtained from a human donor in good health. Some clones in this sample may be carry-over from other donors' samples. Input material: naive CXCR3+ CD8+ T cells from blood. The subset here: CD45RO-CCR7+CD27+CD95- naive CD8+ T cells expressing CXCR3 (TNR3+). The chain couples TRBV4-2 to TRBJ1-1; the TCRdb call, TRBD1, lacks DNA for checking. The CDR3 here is CASSNRQGGTEAFF.